This TCR beta chain stems from a study of cytomegalovirus exposure and HLA in healthy donors. Study results and caveats: A later analysis linked a missense DCLRE1C variant to TCR beta V- and J-gene trimming. Presence/absence analyses rested on an assumption that sequencing depth was roughly uniform across donors. The authors confirmed in vitro that a few CMV-associated chains were specific for CMV antigens.

Notes on this clone: Its antigen is unknown.

PCR was performed using 60 Vbeta and 13 Jbeta primers. Sequenced by immunoSEQ multiplex PCR; TCRdb stores in-frame clones only, minus some. Among over 75,000 clones, roughly 80% were seen once, and the ten largest hold 16%. Germline V gene sequence: CDR1 GTSNPN, CDR2 SVGIG (reference sequence). This CDR3 has 15 residues. After removal of 0 bases from V and 3 bases from J, the junction contained 4 bases not matched to a gene. Sequencing was performed on PBMCs. The clonotype was recovered from a man between 60 and 70 years old in good health and CMV-seropositive. The gene calls are TRBV30 and TRBJ2-5, with 10 bases that match TRBD1. CDR3 amino acids: CAWSVPGQGKETQYF. The DNA of the CDR3 is TGTGCCTGGAGTGTACCGGGACAGGGGAAAGAGACCCAGTACTTC.